This entry lists 2 T cell receptor beta chains sequenced from one sample in a study of cytomegalovirus exposure and HLA in healthy donors. Amplification used 60 Vbeta primers and 13 Jbeta primers. Profiled with immunoSEQ multiplex PCR; TCRdb holds only in-frame clones, not every one. Of approximately 210,000 clones in the sample, roughly 78% were seen once. Sequencing was done on a sample of PBMCs. These TCRs come from a girl aged 10-17 years in good health and CMV-seropositive.

The chain is built from TRBV13 and TRBJ2-3; 8 nucleotides match TRBD2. Germline lookup yields CDR1 PRHDT and CDR2 FYEKMQ (reference sequence). The J segment lost 2 bases and the V segment lost 0 bases, leaving 7 bases of the junction unmatched. The CDR3 sequence is 17 residues long. CDR3 amino acids: CASSLGVSGAPTDTQYF. In DNA, the CDR3 is TGTGCCAGCAGCTTAGGGGTTAGCGGGGCCCCCACAGATACGCAGTATTTT.

The table lists this clone with a count of one. J is TRBJ1-1 and V is TRBV9; TRBD1 might be the D (6 bases). Looked up from germline, CDR1 is SGDLS and CDR2 is YYNGEE. The CDR3 is made up of 14 amino acids. V lost 2 bases and J 3 bases, leaving 11 bases between the germline ends. In DNA, the CDR3 is TGTGCCAGCAGCGTGACAGGCGGTGACACTGAAGCTTTCTTT. This gives the protein CASSVTGGDTEAFF.